The clone carrying this T cell receptor beta chain was detected ten times or more. Its cognate antigen is unknown. In the original analysis: The study built a papillary thyroid cancer distant-metastasis classifier from CDR3 differences across clinicopathological groups. TCRdb called clones again from the PCR reads with MiXCR. Clone size and V and J calls follow TCRdb, not the original study. The table has roughly 70,000 clones, less than 20% seen once. Trimming removed 8 bases at V and 8 bases at J, with 15 bases between. The CDR3 totals 12 residues. Per the germline V gene, CDR1 is SEHNR and CDR2 is FQNEAQ (reference sequence). Each patient came to thyroid surgery without any prior treatment (of any kind). These data come from a study of metastatic and nonmetastatic thyroid tumors. Study summary: Where malignant and benign thyroid patients were concerned, repertoires were compared across blood and tumor or nodule tissue. Overall study results and limits: Versus benign nodules, malignant thyroid tumors reportedly had significantly higher TCR beta diversity, in blood and tumor.

The chain joins TRBV7-9 to TRBJ1-1; no clear D gene. The receptor's source is a female donor with papillary thyroid cancer or a benign thyroid nodule (not recorded which). Some clones in this sample may be carry-over from other donors' samples. Input material: blood. The CDR3 is CASAINEGEAFF. The CDR3 nucleotides read TGTGCCAGCGCAATTAACGAGGGAGAAGCTTTCTTT.